The clone carrying this T cell receptor (beta chain) came up many times. The junction departs from the called germline gene at one end, perhaps through a read error. TCR beta CDR3 sequences were amplified from RNA transcripts. Carried out on the TCR CDR3, a first-round RT-PCR used the HTBI primer set. TCRdb redid the calling of the multiplex PCR reads with MiXCR, one entry per CDR3 protein. Of 600,000 to 800,000 distinct CDR3 sequences detected, about a third appear once; the ten largest clones hold around a third. Germline assignment: CDR1 SGHTA and CDR2 FQGNSA. The CDR3 consists of 14 residues. This sample is part of a study of T cells in Graves' hyperthyroidism and ophthalmopathy.

The chain uses TRBV7-2 and TRBJ2-7; D may match TRBD1 or TRBD2 (5 bases each). Material for sequencing was blood. This receptor was identified in a woman aged 40 to 50 with Graves' hyperthyroidism. CDR3 DNA sequence: TGCGCCAGCAGCCAAAGTGGGACCTCCTACGAGCAGTACTTC. Its translation: CASSQSGTSYEQYF.